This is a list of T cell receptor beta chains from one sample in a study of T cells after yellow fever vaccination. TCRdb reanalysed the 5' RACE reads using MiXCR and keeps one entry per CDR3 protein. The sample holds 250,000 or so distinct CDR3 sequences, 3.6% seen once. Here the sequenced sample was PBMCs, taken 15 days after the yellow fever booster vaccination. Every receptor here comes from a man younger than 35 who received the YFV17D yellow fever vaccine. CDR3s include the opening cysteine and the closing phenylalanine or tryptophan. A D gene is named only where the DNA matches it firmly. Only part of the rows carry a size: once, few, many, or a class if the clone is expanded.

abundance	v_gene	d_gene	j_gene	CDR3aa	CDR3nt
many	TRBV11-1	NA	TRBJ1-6	CASSITTANSPLHF	TGTGCCAGCAGCATTACGACAGCGAATTCACCCCTCCACTTT
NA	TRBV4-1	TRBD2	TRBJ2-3	CASSPRGGGDTDTQYF	TGCGCCAGCAGCCCGCGGGGCGGGGGGGACACAGATACGCAGTATTTT
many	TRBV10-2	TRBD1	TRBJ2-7	CASSAPGQGAREQYF	TGCGCCAGCAGCGCACCGGGACAGGGGGCGCGGGAGCAGTACTTC
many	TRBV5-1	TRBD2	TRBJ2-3	CASSLRISGLAGGYSTDTQYF	TGCGCCAGCAGCTTGAGGATCTCGGGACTAGCGGGCGGATATAGCACAGATACGCAGTATTTT
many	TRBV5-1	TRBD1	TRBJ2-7	CASSRGTAEQYF	TGCGCCAGCAGCCGAGGGACAGCCGAGCAGTACTTC
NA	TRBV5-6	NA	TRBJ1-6	CASSLVVDSIESPLHF	TGTGCCAGCAGCTTGGTGGTGGACAGTATCGAGTCACCCCTCCACTTT
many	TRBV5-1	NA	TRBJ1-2	CASSFAGTVNYGYTF	TGCGCCAGCAGCTTCGCCGGGACTGTCAACTATGGCTACACCTTC
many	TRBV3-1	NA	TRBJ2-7	CASSLTGLTYEQYF	TGTGCCAGCAGCCTTACCGGGCTTACCTACGAGCAGTACTTC
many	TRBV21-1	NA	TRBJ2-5	CASSNPRETQYF	TGTGCCAGCAGCAACCCTAGGGAGACCCAGTACTTC
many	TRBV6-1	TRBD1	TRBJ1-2	CASSERTGYYGYTF	TGTGCCAGCAGTGAACGGACAGGGTACTATGGCTACACCTTC
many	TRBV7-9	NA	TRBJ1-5	CAWSRGPNQPQHF	TGTGCTTGGAGCCGGGGGCCCAATCAGCCCCAGCATTTT
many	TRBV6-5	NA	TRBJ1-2	CASSYSMTGGTAGYTF	TGTGCCAGCAGTTACTCGATGACGGGGGGCACTGCTGGCTACACCTTC
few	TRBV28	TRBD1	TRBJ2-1	CASRSGQGGSYNEQFF	TGTGCCAGCAGGTCGGGACAGGGTGGGTCCTACAATGAGCAGTTCTTC
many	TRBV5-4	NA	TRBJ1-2	CASSLGTPTFNYGYTF	TGTGCCAGCAGCTTGGGGACACCGACCTTCAACTATGGCTACACCTTC
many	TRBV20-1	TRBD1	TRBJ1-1	CSARGDRERTEAFF	TGCAGTGCTAGAGGGGACAGGGAACGCACTGAAGCTTTCTTT
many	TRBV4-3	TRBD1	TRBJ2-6	CASSQGIRPGQGYTGANVLTF	TGCGCCAGCAGCCAAGGCATTAGACCGGGACAGGGATATACTGGGGCCAACGTCCTGACTTTC
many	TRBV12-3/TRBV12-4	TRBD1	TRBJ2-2	CASRPRQGGTGELFF	TGTGCCAGCAGACCCCGACAGGGTGGGACCGGGGAGCTGTTTTTT
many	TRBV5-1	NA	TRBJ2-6	CASTYAGPGANVLTF	TGCGCCAGCACCTATGCGGGGCCTGGGGCCAACGTCCTGACTTTC
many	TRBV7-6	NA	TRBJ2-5	CASSLGSVQETQYF	TGTGCCAGCAGCTTAGGGTCAGTACAAGAGACCCAGTACTTC
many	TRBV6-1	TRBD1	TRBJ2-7	CASSERGQGQYEQYF	TGTGCCAGCAGTGAACGTGGACAGGGGCAGTACGAGCAGTACTTC
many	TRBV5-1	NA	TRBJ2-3	CASSVTGGPAGLTDTQYF	TGCGCCAGCAGCGTGACAGGTGGCCCAGCGGGGCTCACAGATACGCAGTATTTT
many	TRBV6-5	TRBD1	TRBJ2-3	CASSTNQGANTQYF	TGTGCCAGCAGTACAAACCAGGGGGCGAATACGCAGTATTTT
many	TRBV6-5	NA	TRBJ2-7	CASSYRGLGSGYEQYF	TGTGCCAGCAGTTACCGAGGTTTGGGGAGCGGGTACGAGCAGTACTTC
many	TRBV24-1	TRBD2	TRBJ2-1	CATSAGGASGHNEQFF	TGTGCCACCAGTGCTGGGGGAGCTAGCGGACACAATGAGCAGTTCTTC
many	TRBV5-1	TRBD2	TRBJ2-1	CASSLVLAGGRSYNEQFF	TGCGCCAGCAGCTTGGTACTAGCGGGGGGGCGATCCTACAATGAGCAGTTCTTC
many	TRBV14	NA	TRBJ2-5	CASRKLPGETQYF	TGTGCCAGCAGAAAATTGCCAGGGGAGACCCAGTACTTC
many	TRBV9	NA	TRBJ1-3	CASSVELPLSGNTIYF	TGTGCCAGCAGCGTAGAACTGCCACTCTCTGGAAACACCATATATTTT
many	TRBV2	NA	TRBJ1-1	CASNKLNTEAFF	TGTGCCAGCAATAAGCTGAACACTGAAGCTTTCTTT
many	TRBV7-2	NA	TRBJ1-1	CASSEALGEAFF	TGTGCCAGCAGCGAAGCTTTGGGTGAAGCTTTCTTT